This passage covers 12 T cell receptor beta chains from one sample sequenced in a study of T cells in Graves' hyperthyroidism and ophthalmopathy. RNA transcripts served as the template for amplifying TCR beta CDR3 regions. HTBI primers drove first-round RT-PCR of the TCR CDR3. TCRdb fed the multiplex PCR reads into MiXCR, producing one record per CDR3 protein. Of 550,000 to 600,000 distinct CDR3 sequences in the sample, 12% to 15% were seen once. Sequencing was performed on blood. Source of these receptors: a woman aged 18 to 35 with Graves' ophthalmopathy.

This clonotype was recorded a few times. It may be a read error: a sequence one base away is much more abundant. This rearrangement joins TRBV7-8 to TRBJ2-1; 14 bases agree with TRBD2. Germline V lookup: CDR1 SGHVS, CDR2 FQNEAQ. V lost 0 bases to trimming and J lost 4 bases; unmatched junction nucleotides: 5. This CDR3 region has 18 residues. CDR3 nucleotides: TGTGCCAGCAGCTTAGCGACTAGCGGGGGGGCAAAGTACAATGAGCAGTTCTTC. This codes for CASSLATSGGAKYNEQFF.

This clonotype was observed a handful of times. The chain carries TRBV19 and TRBJ2-1, with TRBD1 matching over 7 bases. This CDR3 spans 14 amino acids. In germline, CDR1 is LNHDA, CDR2 SQIVND (reference sequence). Trimming took 8 bases from V and 5 from J; bases not matched to a gene: 9. The CDR3 DNA reads as TGTGCCAGTCATACCGGGACAGTTAACAATGAGCAGTTCTTC. Translated: CASHTGTVNNEQFF.

This clonotype was seen only a few times. The rearrangement uses TRBV18 and TRBJ1-6; TRBD1 is a possible D gene (6 bases). Germline V gene lookup returns CDR1 KGHSH and CDR2 LQKENI. V lost 4 bases, J lost 7 bases, and 14 bases lay in between. The CDR3 is 15 residues long. CDR3 nucleotide sequence: TGTGCCAGCTCACTAGGCCCAGGACAGAATTCACCCCTCCACTTT. This encodes CASSLGPGQNSPLHF.

This clonotype was picked up many times. This sequence joins TRBV2 and TRBJ1-5; the match to TRBD1 covers 8 bases. The junction had 2 bases not matched to a gene; V was cut back by 4 bases and J by 6 bases. The germline CDR1 and CDR2 sequences are SNHLY and FYNNEI. This CDR3 has 13 residues. The CDR3 here is CASSGGQVQPQHF. For the CDR3, the DNA is TGTGCCAGCAGTGGGGGACAGGTTCAGCCCCAGCATTTT.

This clonotype was observed many times. The chain couples TRBV7-2 to TRBJ2-1; tentative D call: TRBD2 (6 bases). CDR1 SGHTA and CDR2 FQGNSA come from the germline V gene. This CDR3 is built from 16 residues. V shed 2 bases and J shed 1 base, with 12 bases lying between them. This CDR3 is CASSLWSGESYNEQFF. For the CDR3, the DNA is TGTGCCAGCAGCTTATGGTCGGGAGAGTCCTACAATGAGCAGTTCTTC.

This clonotype has only a few counts. The chain uses TRBV9 and TRBJ2-1, with 8 nucleotides matching TRBD1. After removal of 4 bases from V and 3 bases from J, the junction contained 6 bases not matched to a gene. This CDR3 spans 15 amino acids. Germline V CDR1 and CDR2: SGDLS, YYNGEE. The CDR3, as DNA: TGTGCCAGCAGCCCCGGGGGACAGGACTACAATGAGCAGTTCTTC. It is translated as CASSPGGQDYNEQFF.

This clonotype was detected many times. The chain recombines TRBV9 with TRBJ2-3; the D is unclear. Trimming pared 0 bases from V and 4 bases from J, leaving 9 bases between. Germline-derived CDR1 and CDR2 are SGDLS and YYNGEE. The CDR3 loop spans 14 amino acids. CDR3 residues: CASSVVGSADTQYF. The CDR3 DNA reads as TGTGCCAGCAGCGTAGTTGGCTCGGCAGATACGCAGTATTTT.

J is TRBJ1-1 and V is TRBV2, with a possible D match to TRBD1 (6 bases). The CDR3 totals 15 residues. CDR1 and CDR2 (germline): SNHLY, FYNNEI. V shed 5 bases and J shed 3 bases, with 16 bases lying between them. The CDR3 here is CASSLQGSEDTEAFF. The CDR3 nucleotides are TGTGCCAGCAGTCTACAGGGAAGCGAGGACACTGAAGCTTTCTTT.

This clonotype occurred many times. The V call is TRBV7-9, the J call TRBJ2-7; 7 nucleotides align to TRBD1. Germline CDR1 reads SEHNR; CDR2 reads FQNEAQ (reference sequence). J was trimmed by 3 bases and V by 3 bases; bases with no gene match: 2. The CDR3 sequence is 13 residues long. CDR3: CASSFTGVYEQYF. In DNA, the CDR3 is TGTGCCAGCAGCTTCACAGGGGTCTACGAGCAGTACTTC.

As for this clonotype: This may stem from a read error, because a much larger clone lies one nucleotide away. The V gene is TRBV20-1, the J gene TRBJ2-2, with 10 bases identical to TRBD2. CDR3 length: 14 residues. The V gene's germline CDR1 is DFQATT and CDR2 SNEGSKA (reference sequence). The CDR3 reads CGAPSGSGSGELFF. The CDR3 nucleotides read TGCGGTGCTCCTAGCGGGAGTGGCTCCGGGGAGCTGTTTTTT.

This clonotype was counted a few times. The CDR3 region has the DNA TGTGCCATCAGTGAGAGGGGACAGGGGAGCGGGGCCAACGTCCTGACTTTC. It codes for CAISERGQGSGANVLTF. The chain links TRBV10-3 to TRBJ2-6; 10 positions match TRBD1. Germline V gene data show CDR1 as ENHRY and CDR2 as SYGVKD. Trimming cost V 2 bases and J 4 bases; bases outside gene matches: 5. This CDR3 is 17 amino acids long.

The V gene is TRBV3-1, the J gene TRBJ2-3; D possibly corresponds to TRBD1 (6 bases). This CDR3 has 16 residues. Trimming removed 1 base from V and 4 bases from J, with 15 bases in between. Germline V gives CDR1 LGHDT, CDR2 YNNKEL (reference sequence). CDR3 in amino acids: CASSQVSGVPPDTQYF. DNA of the CDR3: TGTGCCAGCAGCCAAGTCTCAGGGGTGCCCCCAGATACGCAGTATTTT.